This T cell receptor beta chain was sequenced for a study of spatial heterogeneity in lung cancer. The time point was: blood at routine non-recurrence follow-up after resection. Frozen PBMC, nontumor lung or tumor provided whole RNA, which was sequenced unsorted. This clonotype has ten or more counts. The CDR3 contains 12 residues. Trimming took 10 bases from V and 3 from J, leaving 12 bases between them. In germline, CDR1 is ENHRY, CDR2 SYGVKD. TCRdb recomputed calls from the 5' RACE reads with MiXCR, one row per CDR3 protein. The table includes around 47,000 distinct CDR3 sequences, around 6.7% detected once.

This material consisted of PBMCs, taken at follow-up. This receptor was identified in a female donor with early-stage non-small cell lung cancer. The chain uses TRBV10-3 and TRBJ2-5; possibly TRBD2 for D (6 bases). CDR3 sequence: CATGPGEETQYF. In nucleotides, the CDR3 is TGTGCCACTGGCCCGGGGGAAGAGACCCAGTACTTC.